This TCR beta chain appears in the sequencing data of a study of CD8 T cells in ankylosing spondylitis. Study-wide points: Enrichment of disease-linked clones was reportedly significant in matched ankylosing spondylitis synovial fluid.

Each CDR3 protein gets one entry after TCRdb re-called the 5' RACE reads with MiXCR. The sample contains some 130,000 distinct CDR3 sequences, about 6.7% of which appear only once. The CDR3 is 16 residues long. The germline V gene has CDR1 MGHRA and CDR2 YSYEKL. Trimming removed 0 bases from V and 3 bases from J; junction bases left unmatched: 6. This clonotype was picked up many times. The target antigen is unknown. V is TRBV4-1 and J is TRBJ2-7; 9 bases line up with TRBD2. Sequencing was done on a sample of blood, either unsorted or a sorted T cell fraction (not recorded which). This TCR was recovered from a female donor with ankylosing spondylitis or in good health (not recorded which). The CDR3 protein is CASSQDSSGGFYEQYF. The CDR3 nucleotides read TGCGCCAGCAGCCAAGATAGTAGCGGGGGATTCTACGAGCAGTACTTC.